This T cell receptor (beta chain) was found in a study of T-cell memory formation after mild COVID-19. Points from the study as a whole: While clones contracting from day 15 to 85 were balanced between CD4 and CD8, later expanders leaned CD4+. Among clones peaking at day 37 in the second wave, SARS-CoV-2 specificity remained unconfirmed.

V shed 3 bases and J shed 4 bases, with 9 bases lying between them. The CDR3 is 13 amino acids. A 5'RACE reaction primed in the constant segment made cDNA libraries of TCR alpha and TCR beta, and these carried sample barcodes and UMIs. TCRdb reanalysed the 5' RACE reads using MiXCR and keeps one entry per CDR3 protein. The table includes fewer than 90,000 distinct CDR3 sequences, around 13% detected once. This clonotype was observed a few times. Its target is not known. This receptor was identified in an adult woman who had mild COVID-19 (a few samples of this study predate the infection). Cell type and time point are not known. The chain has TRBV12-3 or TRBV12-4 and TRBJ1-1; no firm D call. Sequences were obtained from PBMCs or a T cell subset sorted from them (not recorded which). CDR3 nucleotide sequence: TGTGCCAGCAGTTTGTGGTCTCGCACTGAAGCTTTCTTT. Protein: CASSLWSRTEAFF.